Each of the 18 T cell receptor beta chains below was sequenced from the same sample in a study of T-cell reconstitution after alpha-beta-depleted transplantation in children. For TCRbeta, the library was prepared with unique molecular identifiers. TCRdb re-called the PCR reads through MiXCR, storing one row per CDR3 protein. The sample lists roughly 670,000 distinct CDR3 sequences, roughly 13% occurring once. The sample consisted of PBMCs, taken before TCRalphabeta/CD19-depleted stem cell transplant. These receptors all stem from a girl aged 2 to 10 with congenital amegakaryocytic thrombocytopenia, due to receive a stem cell transplant.

This clonotype was observed many times. This chain uses TRBV12-3 or TRBV12-4 with TRBJ2-1; 9 nucleotides align to TRBD2. The CDR3 is 15 amino acids. J was trimmed by 9 bases and V by 5 bases; bases with no gene match: 11. Written as DNA, the CDR3 is TGTGCCAGCAGTGGAAGCGGCGGGAGGGCTTTTGAGCAGTTCTTC. It translates to CASSGSGGRAFEQFF.

In its sample, this clonotype was seen a few times. J is TRBJ2-4 and V is TRBV20-1; 7 bases fit TRBD2. Trimming removed 5 bases from V and 7 bases from J; junction bases left unmatched: 17. Germline CDR1 DFQATT, CDR2 SNEGSKA (reference sequence). CDR3 length equals 16 residues. Here the CDR3 reads CSAGNYWGREGNIQYF. In DNA form, the CDR3 reads TGCAGTGCTGGGAATTACTGGGGCAGGGAGGGGAACATTCAGTACTTC.

This clonotype appeared many times. The chain has TRBV20-1 and TRBJ1-1; the D is unclear. Trimming removed 0 bases from V and 5 bases from J, with 13 bases in between. The CDR3 is made up of 14 amino acids. Germline V lookup: CDR1 DFQATT, CDR2 SNEGSKA (reference sequence). The CDR3 spells CSARETEGWTEAFF. In nucleotides, the CDR3 is TGCAGTGCTAGAGAGACGGAGGGCTGGACTGAAGCTTTCTTT.

This clonotype was found many times. The chain combines TRBV12-3 or TRBV12-4 with TRBJ2-2, with D perhaps TRBD2 (7 bases). The CDR3 has 16 residues. The V and J ends lost 3 bases and 4 bases respectively, with 15 bases between them. The DNA for the CDR3 is TGTGCCAGCAGTTTTGGGGGGGGCGCCTCCACCGGGGAGCTGTTTTTT. Protein sequence: CASSFGGGASTGELFF.

This clonotype was counted at least ten times. The chain is built from TRBV10-1 and TRBJ2-3; TRBD1 is a possible D gene (5 bases). This CDR3 region has 15 residues. Germline V lookup: CDR1 WNHNN, CDR2 SYGVQD (reference sequence). The V end was cut by 0 bases, the J end by 5 bases, with 12 bases between. CDR3 nucleotides: TGCGCCAGCAGTGAGTCGTTCCAGGGTAGAGATACGCAGTATTTT. It specifies CASSESFQGRDTQYF.

The V gene is TRBV5-1, the J gene TRBJ2-7, with D perhaps TRBD1 (6 bases). CDR3 length: 14 amino acids. Between the trimmed V and J ends, which lost 4 bases and 2 bases, there was a span of 13 bases. Germline CDR1 and CDR2: SGHRS and YFSETQ. The CDR3 here is CASSPPRDTYEQYF. The CDR3 region has the DNA TGCGCCAGCAGCCCTCCCAGGGACACCTACGAGCAGTACTTC.

In DNA, the CDR3 is TGTGCCAGCAGTTTTTGGGGGGGGGCACATGAGCAGTTCTTC. Its protein is CASSFWGGAHEQFF. V is TRBV12-3 or TRBV12-4 and J is TRBJ2-1; D is perhaps TRBD2 (7 bases). Trimming shortened V by 3 bases and J by 8 bases, and 14 bases separated the two germline ends. The CDR3 is 14 amino acids.

The CDR3 loop is CASTIRGFSTEAFF. Here the CDR3 DNA reads TGTGCCAGCACCATAAGGGGGTTTAGCACTGAAGCTTTCTTT. The V gene is TRBV12-3 or TRBV12-4, the J gene TRBJ1-1; possible D gene TRBD1, 6 bases. Deletions cut 7 bases from V and 4 bases from J, with 16 bases between. The CDR3 spans 14 residues.

At least ten counts were recorded for this clonotype. The V gene is TRBV29-1, the J gene TRBJ2-7; 7 bases line up with TRBD1. Trimming took 6 bases from V and 6 from J; bases not matched to a gene: 14. The CDR3 totals 14 residues. Per the germline V gene, CDR1 is SQVTM and CDR2 is ANQGSEA. In nucleotides, the CDR3 is TGCAGCGTGCGCTTAGGGGGCAGCTTAACCGAGCAGTACTTC. It encodes CSVRLGGSLTEQYF.

This clonotype was detected many times. CDR3 bases: TGTGCCAGCAGCGGGCGCGAATTGACAGGGGGAGTGTTTATGGGCACAGATACGCAGTATTTT. Translation: CASSGRELTGGVFMGTDTQYF. V gene TRBV7-2 combines with J gene TRBJ2-3; 9 bases are shared with TRBD1. CDR3 length: 21 residues. Germline V lookup: CDR1 SGHTA, CDR2 FQGNSA. The V gene end was trimmed by 5 bases and the J gene end by 1 base; junction bases not matched to a gene: 22.

There are many counts of this clonotype. The rearrangement joins TRBV7-8 to TRBJ2-1; a possible D gene is TRBD2 (6 bases). Germline assignment: CDR1 SGHVS and CDR2 FQNEAQ. V was clipped by 1 base and J by 2 bases, with 12 bases between them. The CDR3 has 16 amino acids. The chain's CDR3 is CASSLVGGMTYNEQFF. The CDR3 DNA reads TGTGCCAGCAGCTTAGTTGGAGGGATGACCTACAATGAGCAGTTCTTC. Full variable domain (missing parts from reference TRBV7-8 and TRBJ2-1): GAGVSQSPRYKVAKRGQDVALRCDPISGHVSLFWYQQALGQGPEFLTYFQNEAQLDKSGLPSDRFFAERPEGSVSTLKIQRTQQEDSAVYLCASSLVGGMTYNEQFFGPGTRLTVL.

The V and J genes are TRBV27 and TRBJ2-1, with TRBD2 matching 7 bases. Per germline, CDR1 MNHEY and CDR2 SMNVEV (reference sequence). The ends lost 3 bases at V and 7 bases at J; junction bases unmatched: 9. The CDR3 has 15 amino acids. CDR3 in DNA: TGTGCCAGCAGTTTCGCCGGGAGGCGTAAAAATGAGCAGTTCTTC. Translation: CASSFAGRRKNEQFF.

Turning to this clonotype: This clone may be a read error of a much larger clone one base away. J is TRBJ2-5 and V is TRBV20-1; no clear D. The CDR3 sequence is 14 residues long. Germline loops: CDR1 DFQATT, CDR2 SNEGSKA (reference sequence). DNA of the CDR3: TGCGGTGCTAAGTCTCTAGGGCCTGCCGGGACCCAGTACTTC. This codes for CGAKSLGPAGTQYF.

This clonotype is a singleton in its sample. The chain joins TRBV12-3 or TRBV12-4 to TRBJ2-7; D tentatively fits TRBD1 or TRBD2 (5 bases each). Between the trimmed V and J ends, which lost 2 bases and 4 bases, there was a span of 9 bases. There are 13 residues in the CDR3. The CDR3 bases are TGTGCCAGCAGTTTATGGGACCAATACGAGCAGTACTTC. It yields the protein CASSLWDQYEQYF.

This clonotype has ten or more counts. The CDR3 region is CASSLGTSAPMADTQYF. The CDR3 nucleotides read TGTGCCAGCAGCTTAGGGACTAGCGCCCCCATGGCAGATACGCAGTATTTT. The V and J genes are TRBV7-9 and TRBJ2-3; 9 bases are a match to TRBD2. The length of the CDR3 is 17 residues. Germline V gene lookup returns CDR1 SEHNR and CDR2 FQNEAQ (reference sequence). After removal of 1 base from V and 4 bases from J, the junction contained 9 bases not matched to a gene.

This clonotype was picked up a small number of times. The chain links TRBV4-2 to TRBJ2-1; 10 nucleotides agree with TRBD2. V was pared by 0 bases and J by 5 bases, with 7 bases of the junction left unmatched. The CDR3 has 17 residues. Germline V gene sequence: CDR1 LGHNA, CDR2 YNFKEQ. The CDR3, as DNA: TGTGCCAGCAGCCAAGAAAGTCTAGCGGGGGCAAACAATGAGCAGTTCTTC. Amino acid sequence: CASSQESLAGANNEQFF.

V and J are TRBV7-3 and TRBJ1-1; D unresolved. The germline V gene encodes CDR1 SGHTA and CDR2 FQGTGA. V was clipped by 3 bases and J by 4 bases, with 9 bases between them. CDR3 size: 13 residues. The CDR3 spells CASSLFLSTEAFF. CDR3 in DNA: TGTGCCAGCAGCTTGTTCCTGAGCACTGAAGCTTTCTTT. Based on the CDR3 plus reference TRBV7-3 and TRBJ1-1, the full variable domain is GAGVSQTPSNKVTEKGKYVELRCDPISGHTALYWYRQSLGQGPEFLIYFQGTGAADDSGLPNDRFFAVRPEGSVSTLKIQRTERGDSAVYLCASSLFLSTEAFFGQGTRLTVV.

This clonotype was detected ten times or more. V is TRBV27 and J is TRBJ2-7; no clear D. Germline V lookup: CDR1 MNHEY, CDR2 SMNVEV (reference sequence). V lost 5 bases and J 6 bases, leaving 20 bases between the germline ends. The CDR3 runs to 15 residues. The CDR3 bases are TGTGCCAGCAGTCAAAAGCAAGGCTTTCGGGTCGAGCAGTACTTC. It codes for CASSQKQGFRVEQYF.